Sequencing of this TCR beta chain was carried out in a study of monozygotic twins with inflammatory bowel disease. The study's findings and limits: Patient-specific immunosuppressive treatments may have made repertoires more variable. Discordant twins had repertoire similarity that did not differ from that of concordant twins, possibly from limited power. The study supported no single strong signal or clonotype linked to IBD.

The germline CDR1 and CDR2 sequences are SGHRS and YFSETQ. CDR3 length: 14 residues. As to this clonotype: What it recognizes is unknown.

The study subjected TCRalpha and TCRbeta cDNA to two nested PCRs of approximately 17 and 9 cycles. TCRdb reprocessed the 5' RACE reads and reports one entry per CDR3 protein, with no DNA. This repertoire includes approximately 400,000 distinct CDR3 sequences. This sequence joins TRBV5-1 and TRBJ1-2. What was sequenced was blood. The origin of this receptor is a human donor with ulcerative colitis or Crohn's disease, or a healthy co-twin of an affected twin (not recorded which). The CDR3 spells CASSLAMGNYGYTF. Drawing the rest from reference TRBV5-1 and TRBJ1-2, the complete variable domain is KAGVTQTPRYLIKTRGQQVTLSCSPISGHRSVSWYQQTPGQGLQFLFEYFSETQRNKGNFPGRFSGRQFSNSRSEMNVSTLELGDSALYLCASSLAMGNYGYTFGSGTRLTVV.